This T cell receptor beta chain appears in the sequencing data of a study of blood T cells in healthy people across ages. Whole-study findings and limits: Possibly confounding the expanded clonotype changes was the fact that donor CMV status was unknown.

For this clonotype: What it binds is not known.

A second PCR, run for about 6 to 11 cycles, used a sample-barcoded 5' primer plus a J-beta primer mix. TCRdb ran MiXCR on the 5' RACE reads and lists one entry per CDR3 protein. The sample yields fewer than 2,000,000 distinct CDR3 sequences, 35% to 50% seen once. There are 16 residues in the CDR3. The V end lost 3 bases, the J end lost 2 bases, and 16 bases lay between the germline ends. Germline lookup yields CDR1 MDHEN and CDR2 SYDVKM. J is TRBJ2-5 and V is TRBV28; tentatively, D is TRBD1 or TRBD2 (6 bases each). Input material: blood. This clonotype was sampled from a human donor in good health. The CDR3 nucleotides are TGTGCCAGCAGTTTCGGGTCGGGGGCGCGACAAGAGACCCAGTACTTC. Its protein is CASSFGSGARQETQYF. Full variable domain (outside the CDR3, taken from reference TRBV28 and TRBJ2-5): DVKVTQSSRYLVKRTGEKVFLECVQDMDHENMFWYRQDPGLGLRLIYFSYDVKMKEKGDIPEGYSVSREKKERFSLILESASTNQTSMYLCASSFGSGARQETQYFGPGTRLLVL.